The entry below gives a single TCR beta chain sequence along with its context. Its antigen is not identified. This sample stems from a study of cytomegalovirus exposure and HLA in healthy donors. Study-level findings and limits: Analysis was carried out at a later point, and it linked a missense DCLRE1C variant to TCR beta V- and J-gene trimming.

Amplification used 60 Vbeta primers and 13 Jbeta primers. Produced via immunoSEQ multiplex PCR; TCRdb's table is partial and in-frame only. The data hold 150,000 to 200,000 clones, with about 80% observed a single time. The source of this sequence is a man aged 25 to 40 in good health and CMV-seropositive. Material for sequencing was PBMCs.

CDR3 DNA: TGTGCCAGCAGCTCACAGGGTGAAGGAGGCTACACCTTC. Translation: CASSSQGEGGYTF. The V gene is TRBV5-4, the J gene TRBJ1-2; TRBD1 is a possible D gene (6 bases). The V end was cut by 3 bases, the J end by 8 bases, with 14 bases between. CDR3 size: 13 residues. Germline CDR1 is SGHNT and CDR2 is YYREEE (reference sequence).